Listed below are T cell receptor beta chains from one sample, sequenced in a study of blood T cell repertoires in COVID-19. TCRdb keeps only in-frame clones here, not all; method: immunoSEQ multiplex PCR. The profile covers approximately 350,000 clones, with more than 70% appearing a single time and approximately 3% taken by the ten largest. Specimen: peripheral blood. All receptors come from a woman aged 25-40 years with COVID-19, enrolled during active disease. Each CDR3 is given with its conserved first and last residue. The D gene is left open where the match is weak. Size is stated for part of the rows, as once, few or many counts, or as a class when the clone is expanded.

v_call,d_call,clone_size,j_call,cdr3_nt,cdr3_aa
TRBV6-4,NA,NA,TRBJ2-1,TGTGCCAGCAGCGCCGGACTACACAATGAGCAGTTCTTC,CASSAGLHNEQFF
TRBV2,TRBD1,NA,TRBJ2-1,TGTGCCAGCAGTGAGGGACAGGGGGCAAGAAATGAGCAGTTCTTC,CASSEGQGARNEQFF
TRBV9,NA,NA,TRBJ2-2,TGTGCCAGCAGCGTAGTCTCCGGGGAGCTGTTTTTT,CASSVVSGELFF
TRBV12-5,NA,NA,TRBJ1-2,TGTGCTAGTGGTTTATGGGGGGAGATCCCAAACTATGGCTACACCTTC,CASGLWGEIPNYGYTF
TRBV6-5,NA,NA,TRBJ1-1,TGTGCCAGCAGCCGATCCACGGACACTGAAGCTTTCTTT,CASSRSTDTEAFF
TRBV9,NA,NA,TRBJ1-6,TGTGCCAGCAGCGTAAATCCGGTTGAGACCGGAGAGCCCCTCCACTTT,CASSVNPVETGEPLHF
TRBV11-1,TRBD1,NA,TRBJ2-1,TGTGCCAGCAGCCCCGGACAGGGGTGGTCGGTCGATGAGCAGTTCTTC,CASSPGQGWSVDEQFF
TRBV5-1,TRBD1,NA,TRBJ2-6,TGCGCCAGCAGCGGCGGACAGGGGGCGTTCGGGGCCAACGTCCTGACTTTC,CASSGGQGAFGANVLTF
TRBV29-1,TRBD1,NA,TRBJ1-1,TGCAGCGTTGACCTATTAGGACAGGGACTGAACACTGAAGCTTTCTTT,CSVDLLGQGLNTEAFF
TRBV27,NA,NA,TRBJ2-1,TGTGCCAGCAGTTTCTTTGTGGGGGGGCCCGATGAGCAGTTCTTC,CASSFFVGGPDEQFF
TRBV7-7,NA,NA,TRBJ2-5,TGTGCTAGCAGCTTGGTCGGGGGCCAAGAGACCCAGTACTTC,CASSLVGGQETQYF
TRBV23-1,TRBD1,once,TRBJ1-4,TGCGCCAGCTCCGACAGGGGGACGGTAGAGCATGTGGAGAGAATGAAAAGACTGTTTTTT,CASSDRGTVEHVERMKRLFF
TRBV15,TRBD2,NA,TRBJ2-1,TGTGCCACCAGCAGAGAGAGGGCTAGCGGGAGGAATGAGCAGTTCTTC,CATSRERASGRNEQFF
TRBV29-1,NA,NA,TRBJ2-1,TGCAGCGGGATGGGGGGCTCCTACAATGAGCAGTTCTTC,CSGMGGSYNEQFF
TRBV11-1,NA,few,TRBJ2-7,TGTGCCAGCAGCTTCGGGGGTGAGCAGTACTTC,CASSFGGEQYF
TRBV19,TRBD2,once,TRBJ2-2,TGTGCCAGTAGTATCTTAGCGGGGGGCACCGGGGAGCTGTTTTTT,CASSILAGGTGELFF
TRBV6-5,NA,once,TRBJ1-1,TGTGCCAGCATTCCCGACCTCGCTCGGGGCACTGAAGCTTTCTTT,CASIPDLARGTEAFF
TRBV6-1,TRBD2,NA,TRBJ2-1,TGTGCCAGCAGTGAAAAAAAGGGCGGAAGGGGACTAGCGGGGGAATTCCGCATCGATGAGCAGTTCTTC,CASSEKKGGRGLAGEFRIDEQFF
TRBV5-6,TRBD1,NA,TRBJ1-2,TGTGCCAGCAGGGCGGGACAGCCTAACTATGGCTACACCTTC,CASRAGQPNYGYTF
TRBV27,NA,few,TRBJ1-1,TGTGCCAGCAGTATTAGCTGGAACACTGAAGCTTTCTTT,CASSISWNTEAFF
TRBV10-3,NA,NA,TRBJ2-7,TGTGCCATAGGTCAGGGGTCTCCTGACGAGCAGTACTTC,CAIGQGSPDEQYF
TRBV28,TRBD1,NA,TRBJ1-2,TGTGCCATCACGACGGACAGGGCATGGGGCTACACCTTC,CAITTDRAWGYTF
TRBV30,NA,once,TRBJ1-5,TGTGCCTGGAGCCCCGGTGGAGCCGGGCCCCAGCATTTT,CAWSPGGAGPQHF
TRBV19,TRBD1,NA,TRBJ1-1,TGTGCCAGTCAATCGACAGGGCGGTCCGGTATTGAAGCTTTCTTT,CASQSTGRSGIEAFF
TRBV30,NA,NA,TRBJ1-3,TGTGCCTCCAAGGAGTCGTATGGAAACACCATATATTTT,CASKESYGNTIYF
TRBV4-3,NA,NA,TRBJ1-4,TGCGCCAGCAGCCAAGATCCGGGCGGGGGAATAGTTAATGAAAAACTGTTTTTT,CASSQDPGGGIVNEKLFF
TRBV5-4,NA,few,TRBJ1-6,TGTGCCAGCAGCTTTCCAAACAAGAATTCACCCCTCCACTTT,CASSFPNKNSPLHF
TRBV4-3,NA,NA,TRBJ1-5,TGCGCCAGCAGCCAAATCGCAGGGGAGTATCAGCCCCAGCATTTT,CASSQIAGEYQPQHF
TRBV6-5,NA,NA,TRBJ1-2,TGTGCCAGCAGTCTCTCGCGGGGGTTCTATGGCTACACCTTC,CASSLSRGFYGYTF
TRBV20-1,NA,NA,TRBJ2-5,TGCAGTCCTCTGCTGAGGGAGACCCAGTACTTC,CSPLLRETQYF
TRBV28,TRBD1,once,TRBJ2-2,TGTGCCAGCAGAACCGGGACAGGGAACACCGGGGAGCTGTTTTTT,CASRTGTGNTGELFF
TRBV27,NA,once,TRBJ2-2,TGTGCCAGCAGTTTTCTGGCAGGACTATTGAACACCGGGGAGCTGTTTTTT,CASSFLAGLLNTGELFF
TRBV6-2/TRBV6-3,NA,NA,TRBJ1-3,TGTGCCAGCAGTGATCCTACAGCCGACTCTGGAAACACCATATATTTT,CASSDPTADSGNTIYF
TRBV9,NA,NA,TRBJ2-1,TGTGCCAGCAGCGTTAGCGGTCTGCCCTACAATGAGCAGTTCTTC,CASSVSGLPYNEQFF
TRBV7-2,TRBD2,NA,TRBJ2-3,TGTGCCAGCAGCCTAGCGGGAGTAAGGGAAGATACGCAGTATTTT,CASSLAGVREDTQYF
TRBV11-3,NA,NA,TRBJ2-2,TGTGCCAGCAGCTTAAGGGGCGACAGGCCGGCCGGGGAGCTGTTTTTT,CASSLRGDRPAGELFF
TRBV7-9,TRBD2,NA,TRBJ2-1,TGTGCCAGCAGCTACCCCCTTAGCGGGAGATTTACTGAGCAGTTCTTC,CASSYPLSGRFTEQFF
TRBV7-9,NA,NA,TRBJ2-3,TGTGCCAGCAGAGCCGGGACTGTAGATACGCAGTATTTT,CASRAGTVDTQYF
TRBV7-8,NA,NA,TRBJ1-5,TGTGCCAGCAGCTTTGACAGAATCAATCAGCCCCAGCATTTT,CASSFDRINQPQHF
TRBV3-1/TRBV3-2,TRBD1,NA,TRBJ2-1,TGTGCCAGCAGACACCGGGACAGGGATAGCGATGAGCAGTTCTTC,CASRHRDRDSDEQFF
TRBV9,NA,NA,TRBJ1-4,TGTGCCAGCAGCCCAGAGGGCGGAGGGCATGAAAAACTGTTTTTT,CASSPEGGGHEKLFF
TRBV7-2,NA,NA,TRBJ2-1,TGTGCCAGCAGCCCCCAGGGCGGACGCAGGGATTGGCATGAGCAGTTCTTC,CASSPQGGRRDWHEQFF
TRBV29-1,TRBD2,once,TRBJ2-1,TGCAGCGTTGTGGGCCCTTTTCTCTCCGGGACTAGCTTATTCTTC,CSVVGPFLSGTSLFF
TRBV24-1,NA,NA,TRBJ1-2,TGTGCCACCAGTGGTGAGGTGGGAGGTAACTATGGCTACACCTTC,CATSGEVGGNYGYTF
TRBV5-1,TRBD1,NA,TRBJ1-2,TGCGCCAGCAGCACTCAACAGGGGGACTATGGCTACACCTTC,CASSTQQGDYGYTF
TRBV24-1,NA,NA,TRBJ2-1,TGTGCCACCAGTTTATCATTAGCCTCGAACAATGAGCAGTTCTTC,CATSLSLASNNEQFF
TRBV6-6,TRBD1,NA,TRBJ2-7,TGTGCCAGCAGACGGGACAGGGGGACCTACGAGCAGTACTTC,CASRRDRGTYEQYF
TRBV4-3,NA,NA,TRBJ1-2,TGCGCCAGCAGCCAAGGACCCAAGGGTCAGGGGCGCCACTATGGCTACACCTTC,CASSQGPKGQGRHYGYTF